Listed below are T cell receptor beta chains from one sample, sequenced in a study of post-analysis software for immune sequencing data. MiXCR, run by TCRdb on the PCR reads, gives a single entry per CDR3 protein. There are hundreds of thousands of distinct CDR3 sequences in the sample; less than 40% occur only once, and 7.6% lies in the top ten. Sequenced material: blood. These receptors all come from a girl aged 2-10 years with multiple sclerosis. CDR3s include the opening cysteine and the closing phenylalanine or tryptophan. Each record gives: CDR3 length, clone size, D gene, V gene, J gene, CDR3 protein, CDR3 DNA. The D gene is left open where the match is weak. A clone size is listed for some rows: how often the clone was seen (once, few, many), or a class if it is expanded.

>14|few|TRBD2|TRBV2|TRBJ2-2
CASIAGGNTGELFF
TGTGCCAGCATAGCGGGGGGTAACACCGGGGAGCTGTTTTTT
>14|.|.|TRBV7-3|TRBJ1-1
CASSPLAGNTEAFF
TGTGCCAGCAGCCCTCTGGCGGGGAACACTGAAGCTTTCTTT
>14|few|.|TRBV7-2|TRBJ2-7
CASSWSRVVYEQYF
TGTGCCAGCAGCTGGAGCAGGGTCGTCTACGAGCAGTACTTC
>13|.|.|TRBV20-1|TRBJ1-4
CSARLVGNEKLFF
TGCAGTGCTAGGTTGGTTGGGAATGAAAAACTGTTTTTT
>11|few|.|TRBV29-1|TRBJ2-7
CSVEGLDEQYF
TGCAGCGTTGAAGGGCTGGACGAGCAGTACTTC
>13|.|.|TRBV4-2|TRBJ2-7
CASSQDPRSEQYF
TGTGCCAGCAGCCAAGATCCCCGGAGCGAGCAGTACTTC
>14|few|.|TRBV7-6|TRBJ2-7
CASSLAGGRNEQYF
TGTGCCAGCAGCTTAGCGGGAGGAAGGAACGAGCAGTACTTC
>13|.|TRBD1|TRBV28|TRBJ1-2
CASSFPTGVGYTF
TGTGCCAGCAGTTTTCCCACAGGGGTAGGCTACACCTTC
>15|.|TRBD2|TRBV14|TRBJ2-7
CASSQGKRGDYEQYF
TGTGCCAGCAGCCAAGGGAAGCGGGGGGATTACGAGCAGTACTTC
>14|.|.|TRBV6-1|TRBJ2-3
CASSGYTNTDTQYF
TGTGCCAGCAGTGGGTACACCAACACAGATACGCAGTATTTT
>16|few|.|TRBV7-2|TRBJ2-1
CASSSAPSPVYNEQFF
TGTGCCAGCAGCTCCGCCCCATCCCCGGTCTACAATGAGCAGTTCTTC
>19|few|.|TRBV6-5|TRBJ2-3
CASSYKLPGAAGGTDTQYF
TGTGCCAGCAGTTACAAACTACCCGGGGCCGCAGGGGGCACAGATACGCAGTATTTT
>16|few|.|TRBV5-1|TRBJ1-1
CASSLGRGHQNTEAFF
TGCGCCAGCAGCTTGGGCAGAGGACATCAGAACACTGAAGCTTTCTTT
>12|.|.|TRBV5-1|TRBJ2-1
CASKALYNEQFF
TGCGCCAGCAAGGCGCTTTACAATGAGCAGTTCTTC
>14|.|.|TRBV7-9|TRBJ1-4
CASSPDGPNEKRFF
TGTGCCAGCAGCCCGGACGGACCTAATGAAAAACGGTTTTTT
>12|.|.|TRBV29-1|TRBJ2-1
CSVDPGNNEQFF
TGCAGCGTTGATCCTGGAAACAATGAGCAGTTCTTC
>14|.|TRBD1|TRBV5-5|TRBJ2-7
CASSSGTGDYEQYF
TGTGCCAGCAGCTCCGGGACAGGGGACTACGAGCAGTACTTC
>16|once|TRBD2|TRBV5-1|TRBJ2-3
CASSLGTSGGADTQYF
TGCGCCAGCAGCTTGGGGACTAGCGGGGGGGCAGATACGCAGTATTTT
>21|.|TRBD1|TRBV28|TRBJ1-2
CASSHQADRPGQGICCRGYTF
TGTGCCAGCAGCCACCAAGCTGATCGACCGGGACAGGGGATATGTTGTCGCGGCTACACCTTC
>14|few|.|TRBV12-3/TRBV12-4|TRBJ1-5
CASSLTRGSQPQHF
TGTGCCAGCAGTTTAACTAGGGGTTCTCAGCCCCAGCATTTT
>14|.|.|TRBV4-3|TRBJ2-7
CASSQDSEGYEQYF
TGCGCCAGCAGCCAAGATTCAGAGGGATACGAGCAGTACTTC
>15|.|.|TRBV27|TRBJ2-7
CASSLQGAPDYEQYF
TGTGCCAGCAGTCTACAGGGTGCTCCCGACTACGAGCAGTACTTC
>14|few|.|TRBV3-1|TRBJ2-7
CASSLGTGAFEQYF
TGTGCCAGCTCTTTGGGGACTGGAGCCTTCGAGCAGTACTTC
>15|once|.|TRBV12-2|TRBJ2-5
CASRLYTKYQETQYF
TGTGCAAGTCGCTTATATACGAAGTACCAAGAGACCCAGTACTTC
>14|few|.|TRBV7-2|TRBJ2-7
CASSLAGITYEQYF
TGTGCCAGCAGCTTAGCCGGGATTACCTACGAGCAGTACTTC
>17|few|TRBD1|TRBV6-6|TRBJ2-5
CASSSTLQGAPGETQYF
TGTGCCAGCAGTTCGACACTACAGGGGGCGCCGGGGGAGACCCAGTACTTC
>13|once|.|TRBV20-1|TRBJ2-1
CSARVWLSNEQFF
TGCAGTGCTAGGGTATGGTTGAGCAATGAGCAGTTCTTC
>14|.|.|TRBV28|TRBJ1-1
CASRRAQINTEAFF
TGTGCCAGCAGGAGAGCCCAGATTAACACTGAAGCTTTCTTT
>12|few|.|TRBV20-1|TRBJ2-1
CSAKTGLSEQFF
TGCAGTGCGAAAACGGGACTCTCCGAGCAGTTCTTC
>18|.|.|TRBV5-1|TRBJ2-5
CASPSLLKQEGPHMEQYF
TGCGCCAGCCCGAGCCTTCTGAAACAGGAGGGCCCGCATATGGAACAGTACTTC
>13|few|.|TRBV4-1|TRBJ1-4
CASSSPGEEKLFF
TGCGCCAGCAGTTCCCCGGGAGAGGAAAAACTGTTTTTT
>13|.|TRBD1|TRBV10-3|TRBJ1-6
CAIKTGGDSPLHF
TGTGCCATAAAGACAGGGGGAGATTCACCCCTCCACTTT
>17|few|.|TRBV6-2/TRBV6-3|TRBJ2-1
CASSYSRGQTPYNEQFF
TGTGCCAGCAGTTACTCAAGAGGACAGACCCCCTACAATGAGCAGTTCTTC
>15|.|.|TRBV10-3|TRBJ2-5
CAISEPPWGQETQYF
TGTGCCATCAGTGAGCCCCCCTGGGGCCAAGAGACCCAGTACTTC
>15|.|.|TRBV4-3|TRBJ1-5
CASSQDRTKGQPQHF
TGCGCCAGCAGCCAAGATAGGACTAAAGGTCAGCCCCAGCATTTT
>15|few|.|TRBV5-1|TRBJ2-3
CASSLGGSGTDTQYF
TGTGCCAGCAGTTTAGGCGGTTCGGGCACAGATACGCAGTATTTT
>13|.|.|TRBV9|TRBJ2-5
CASSEVGGETQYF
TGTGCCAGCAGCGAGGTGGGGGGAGAGACCCAGTACTTC
>14|.|TRBD1|TRBV6-1|TRBJ2-7
CASREGQGSYEQYF
TGTGCCAGCAGGGAAGGACAGGGATCCTACGAGCAGTACTTC
>17|few|.|TRBV6-2/TRBV6-3|TRBJ2-5
CASSSPSALRGGETQYF
TGTGCCAGCAGTTCGCCCTCGGCCCTAAGAGGAGGAGAGACCCAGTACTTC
>15|.|.|TRBV20-1|TRBJ1-4
CSARDTASGGEKLFF
TGCAGTGCTAGAGATACAGCTTCGGGGGGGGAAAAACTGTTTTTT
>14|few|.|TRBV7-2|TRBJ2-1
CASSLHGRSGEQFF
TGTGCCAGCAGCTTACATGGTCGGAGCGGTGAGCAGTTCTTC
>16|.|TRBD2|TRBV28|TRBJ2-3
CASSYLSGLAGVTQYF
TGTGCCAGCAGCTACCTTTCCGGACTAGCGGGAGTTACGCAGTATTTT
>15|.|.|TRBV29-1|TRBJ1-4
CSAGRREATNEKLFF
TGCAGCGCTGGACGTCGTGAAGCAACTAATGAAAAACTGTTTTTT
>18|.|TRBD1|TRBV6-5|TRBJ2-7
CASSYSRTRRQGSYEQYF
TGTGCCAGCAGTTACTCGAGAACTCGGAGACAGGGCTCCTACGAGCAGTACTTC
>15|.|TRBD2|TRBV12-3/TRBV12-4|TRBJ2-7
CASARDVAGVSEQYF
TGTGCCAGCGCCAGGGACGTAGCGGGAGTATCCGAGCAGTACTTC
>15|.|.|TRBV7-2|TRBJ2-1
CASRQDRSSYNERFF
TGTGCCAGCAGACAAGACAGGAGCTCCTACAATGAGCGGTTCTTC